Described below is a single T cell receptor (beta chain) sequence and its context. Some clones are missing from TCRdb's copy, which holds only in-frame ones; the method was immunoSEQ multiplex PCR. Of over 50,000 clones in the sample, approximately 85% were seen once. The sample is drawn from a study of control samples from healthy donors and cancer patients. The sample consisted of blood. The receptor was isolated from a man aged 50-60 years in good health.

In DNA, the CDR3 is TGTGCCAGCAGTGAGGGGGGTCTCAATCAGCCCCAGCATTTT. It translates to CASSEGGLNQPQHF. The chain carries TRBV6-1 and TRBJ1-5; a possible D gene is TRBD1 (5 bases). The length of the CDR3 is 14 residues. V lost 3 bases and J 3 bases, leaving 9 bases between the germline ends. Germline V gene lookup returns CDR1 MNHNS and CDR2 SASEGT.